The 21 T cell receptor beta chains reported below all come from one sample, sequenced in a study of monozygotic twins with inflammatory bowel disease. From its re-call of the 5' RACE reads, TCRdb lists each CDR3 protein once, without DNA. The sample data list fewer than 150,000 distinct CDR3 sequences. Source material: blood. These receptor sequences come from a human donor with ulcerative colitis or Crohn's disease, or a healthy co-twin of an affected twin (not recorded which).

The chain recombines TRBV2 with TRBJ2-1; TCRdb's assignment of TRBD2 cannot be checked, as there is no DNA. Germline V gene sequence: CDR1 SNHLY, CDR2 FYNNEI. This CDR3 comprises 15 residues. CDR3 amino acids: CASNLGPLDYNEQFF.

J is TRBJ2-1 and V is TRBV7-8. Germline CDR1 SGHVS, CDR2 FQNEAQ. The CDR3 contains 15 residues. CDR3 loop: CASSSSGGLYNEQFF.

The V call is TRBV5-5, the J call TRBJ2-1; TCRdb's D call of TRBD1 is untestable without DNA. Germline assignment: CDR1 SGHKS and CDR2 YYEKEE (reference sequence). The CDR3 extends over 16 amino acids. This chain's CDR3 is CASSFRGQGDSCEQFF.

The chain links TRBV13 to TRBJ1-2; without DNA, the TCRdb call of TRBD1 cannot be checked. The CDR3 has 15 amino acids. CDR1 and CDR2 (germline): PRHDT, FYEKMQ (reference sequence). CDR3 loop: CASSLGPTGGYGYTF.

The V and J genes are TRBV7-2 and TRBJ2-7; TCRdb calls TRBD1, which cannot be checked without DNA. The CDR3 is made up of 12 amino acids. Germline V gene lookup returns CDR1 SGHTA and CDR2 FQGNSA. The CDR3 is CASSSREAEQYF.

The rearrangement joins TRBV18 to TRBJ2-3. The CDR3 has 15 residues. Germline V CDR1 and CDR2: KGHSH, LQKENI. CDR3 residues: CASSRPRTYTDTQYF. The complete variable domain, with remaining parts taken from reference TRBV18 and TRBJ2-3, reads NAGVMQNPRHLVRRRGQEARLRCSPMKGHSHVYWYRQLPEEGLKFMVYLQKENIIDESGMPKERFSAEFPKEGPSILRIQQVVRGDSAAYFCASSRPRTYTDTQYFGPGTRLTVL.

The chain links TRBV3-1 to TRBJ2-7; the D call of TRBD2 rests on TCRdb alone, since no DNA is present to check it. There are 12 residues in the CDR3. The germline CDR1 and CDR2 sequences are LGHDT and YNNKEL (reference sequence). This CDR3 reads CASSQGLARQYF.

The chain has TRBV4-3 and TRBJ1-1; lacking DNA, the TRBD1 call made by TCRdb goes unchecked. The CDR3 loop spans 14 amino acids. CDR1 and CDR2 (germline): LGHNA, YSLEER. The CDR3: CASRHQGAHTEAFF.

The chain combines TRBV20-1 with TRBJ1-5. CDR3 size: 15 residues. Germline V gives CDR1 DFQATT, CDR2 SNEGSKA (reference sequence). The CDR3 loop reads CSAHTGTYPDQPQHF.

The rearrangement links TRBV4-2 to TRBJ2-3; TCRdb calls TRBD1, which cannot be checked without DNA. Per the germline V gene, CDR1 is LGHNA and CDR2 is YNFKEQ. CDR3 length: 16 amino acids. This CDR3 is CASSQGSPPSTDTQYF.

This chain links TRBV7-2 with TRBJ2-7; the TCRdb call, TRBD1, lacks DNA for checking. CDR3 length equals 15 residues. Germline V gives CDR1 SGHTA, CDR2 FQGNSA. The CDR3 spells CASSLAGANPYEQYF.

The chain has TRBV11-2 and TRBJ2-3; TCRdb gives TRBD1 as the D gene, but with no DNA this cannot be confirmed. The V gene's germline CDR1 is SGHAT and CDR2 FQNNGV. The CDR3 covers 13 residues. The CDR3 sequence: CASSRIGGTPQYF.

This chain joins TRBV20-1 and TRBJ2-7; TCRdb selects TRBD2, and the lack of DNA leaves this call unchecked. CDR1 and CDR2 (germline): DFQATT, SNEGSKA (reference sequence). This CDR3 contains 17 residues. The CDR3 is CSARAWAGGFLSYEQYF.

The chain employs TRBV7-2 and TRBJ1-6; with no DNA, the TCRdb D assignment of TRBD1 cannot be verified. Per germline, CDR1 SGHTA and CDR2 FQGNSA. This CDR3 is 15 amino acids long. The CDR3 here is CASSLRRQGNSPLHF.

CDR3 sequence: CASRYNLLTYNEQFF. This sequence joins TRBV19 and TRBJ2-1. The CDR3 has 15 residues. Germline CDR1 is LNHDA and CDR2 is SQIVND (reference sequence).

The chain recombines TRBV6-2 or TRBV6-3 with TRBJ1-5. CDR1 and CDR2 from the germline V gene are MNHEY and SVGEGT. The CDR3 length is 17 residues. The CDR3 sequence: CASRHSRETARGQPQHF.

CDR3 amino acids: CASSYPVPGTGTSYEQYF. The V call is TRBV6-5, the J call TRBJ2-7; TCRdb picks TRBD1, but there is no DNA to check that call. The CDR3 sequence is 18 residues long. The germline V gene has CDR1 MNHEY and CDR2 SVGAGI.

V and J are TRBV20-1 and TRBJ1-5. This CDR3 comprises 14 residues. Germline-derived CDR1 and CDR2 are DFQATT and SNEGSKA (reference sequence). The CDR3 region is CSATGEYSNQPQHF.

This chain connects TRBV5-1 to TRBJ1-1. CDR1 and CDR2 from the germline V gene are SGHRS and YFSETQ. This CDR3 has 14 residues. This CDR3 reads CASSLFGSGTEAFF.

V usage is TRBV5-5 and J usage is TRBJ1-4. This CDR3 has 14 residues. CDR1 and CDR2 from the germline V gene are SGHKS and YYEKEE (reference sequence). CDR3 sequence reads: CASSLATFGEKLFF.

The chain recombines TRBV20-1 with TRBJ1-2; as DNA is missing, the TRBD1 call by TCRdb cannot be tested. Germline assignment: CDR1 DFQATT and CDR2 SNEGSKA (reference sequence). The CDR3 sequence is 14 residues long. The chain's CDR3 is CSARRQGANYGYTF.